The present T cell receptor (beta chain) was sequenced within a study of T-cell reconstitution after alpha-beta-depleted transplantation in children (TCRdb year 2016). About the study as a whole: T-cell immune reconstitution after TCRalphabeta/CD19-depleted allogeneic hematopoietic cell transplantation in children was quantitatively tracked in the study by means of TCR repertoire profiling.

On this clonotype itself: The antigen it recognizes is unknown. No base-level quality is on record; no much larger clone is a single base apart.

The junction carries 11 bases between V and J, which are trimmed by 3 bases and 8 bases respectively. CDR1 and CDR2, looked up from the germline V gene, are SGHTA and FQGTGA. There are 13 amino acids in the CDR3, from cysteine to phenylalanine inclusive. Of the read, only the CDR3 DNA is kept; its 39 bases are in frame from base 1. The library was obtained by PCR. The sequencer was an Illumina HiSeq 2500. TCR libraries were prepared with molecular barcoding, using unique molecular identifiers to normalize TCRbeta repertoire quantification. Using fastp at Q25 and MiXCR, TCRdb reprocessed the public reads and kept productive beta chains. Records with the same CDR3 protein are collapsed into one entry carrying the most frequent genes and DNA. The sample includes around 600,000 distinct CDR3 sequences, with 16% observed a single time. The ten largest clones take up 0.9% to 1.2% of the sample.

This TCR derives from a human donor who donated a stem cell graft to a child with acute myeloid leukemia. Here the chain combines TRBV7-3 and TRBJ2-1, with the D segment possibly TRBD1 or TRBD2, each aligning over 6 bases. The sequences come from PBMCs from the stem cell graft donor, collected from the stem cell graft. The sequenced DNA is TGTGCCAGCAGCTTTGGGGGGCCCCATGAGCAGTTCTTC. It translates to CASSFGGPHEQFF.